The 18 T cell receptor beta chains below all came from one sample that was sequenced in a study of T cells in Graves' hyperthyroidism and ophthalmopathy. Researchers took RNA transcripts and amplified the TCR beta CDR3 regions from them. First-round RT-PCR targeting the TCR CDR3 was performed with the HTBI primer set. TCRdb reprocessed the multiplex PCR reads with MiXCR, giving one entry per CDR3 protein. This table holds 690,000 or so distinct CDR3 sequences, over 15% found once. The source material was blood. The receptors originated from a woman aged 50 to 65 with Graves' hyperthyroidism that later progressed to Graves' ophthalmopathy.

This clonotype was observed many times. The genes are TRBV30 and TRBJ1-6; D is unresolved. V gave up 6 bases and J gave up 8 bases, with 17 bases separating them. The germline gives CDR1 GTSNPN, CDR2 SVGIG (reference sequence). This CDR3 spans 14 amino acids. This CDR3 is CACGRSGGYSPLHF. Written as DNA, the CDR3 is TGTGCCTGCGGACGGAGCGGAGGCTATTCACCCCTCCACTTT.

This clonotype showed up many times. The CDR3 reads CASTYTSNQPQHF. In DNA, the CDR3 is TGTGCCAGCACCTACACTAGCAATCAGCCCCAGCATTTT. The rearrangement uses TRBV2 and TRBJ1-5; D call uncertain. V lost 7 bases to trimming and J lost 0 bases, with 7 bases between them. The length of the CDR3 is 13 residues. Germline lookup yields CDR1 SNHLY and CDR2 FYNNEI.

The rearrangement joins TRBV6-1 to TRBJ2-7; D might be TRBD2 (6 bases). The germline CDR1 and CDR2 sequences are MNHNS and SASEGT. The V end lost 3 bases, the J end lost 0 bases, and 9 bases lay between the germline ends. CDR3 length equals 14 residues. CDR3 loop: CASSDRGLSYEQYF. The CDR3 DNA follows: TGTGCCAGCAGTGATCGGGGACTCTCCTACGAGCAGTACTTC.

The genes are TRBV20-1 and TRBJ2-4; possible D gene TRBD2, 6 bases. This CDR3 is 16 amino acids long. Germline assignment: CDR1 DFQATT and CDR2 SNEGSKA (reference sequence). The V gene lost 0 bases and the J gene lost 3 bases, with 15 bases spanning the gap. The CDR3 DNA sequence: TGCAGTGCTAGAGAGGGTTGGAGGGGAGGCAAAAACATTCAGTACTTC. This encodes CSAREGWRGGKNIQYF.

V gene TRBV19 combines with J gene TRBJ1-2; D is perhaps TRBD1 (5 bases). Germline CDR1 reads LNHDA; CDR2 reads SQIVND (reference sequence). Trimming removed 4 bases at V and 6 bases at J, with 18 bases between. The CDR3 spans 15 residues. CDR3 in DNA: TGTGCCAGTAGTAACCCCCCAGGGCTCAGGGATGGCTACACCTTC. This translates into CASSNPPGLRDGYTF.

The genes are TRBV12-3 or TRBV12-4 and TRBJ1-2; D remains ambiguous. The CDR3 is 12 residues long. V was trimmed by 3 bases and J by 8 bases, leaving 10 bases between them. CDR3 loop: CASSFGRLGYTF. As DNA, the CDR3 is TGTGCCAGCAGTTTCGGCCGTCTGGGCTACACCTTC.

This clonotype was seen only once. J is TRBJ1-6 and V is TRBV29-1; TRBD1 might be the D (6 bases). Germline V gene sequence: CDR1 SQVTM, CDR2 ANQGSEA. The length of the CDR3 is 12 residues. Trimming removed 5 bases from V and 8 bases from J, with 10 bases in between. CDR3 DNA: TGCAGCGTTCAACAGGGAGATTCACCCCTCCACTTT. Translation gives CSVQQGDSPLHF.

In its sample, this clonotype was seen many times. This chain links TRBV5-1 with TRBJ1-1; D may be TRBD1 (6 bases). This CDR3 spans 15 amino acids. Trimming took 3 bases from V and 1 from J, leaving 13 bases between them. Looked up from germline, CDR1 is SGHRS and CDR2 is YFSETQ. CDR3 amino acids: CASSSSGTRNTEAFF. In DNA, the CDR3 is TGCGCCAGCAGCTCCTCCGGGACAAGGAACACTGAAGCTTTCTTT. The full variable domain, with the rest looked up from reference TRBV5-1 and TRBJ1-1, is KAGVTQTPRYLIKTRGQQVTLSCSPISGHRSVSWYQQTPGQGLQFLFEYFSETQRNKGNFPGRFSGRQFSNSRSEMNVSTLELGDSALYLCASSSSGTRNTEAFFGQGTRLTVV.

In its sample, this clonotype was seen many times. The chain combines TRBV2 with TRBJ1-5; D is possibly TRBD1 (5 bases). The CDR3 has 11 residues. Germline lookup yields CDR1 SNHLY and CDR2 FYNNEI. V lost 5 bases and J 11 bases, leaving 10 bases between the germline ends. The CDR3 bases are TGTGCCAGCAGTAGACAGCTTACCCAGCATTTT. Translating it yields CASSRQLTQHF.

This clonotype was seen many times. This rearrangement joins TRBV14 to TRBJ2-5; TRBD2 aligns across 8 bases. This CDR3 region has 16 residues. Germline V lookup: CDR1 SGHDN, CDR2 FVKESK. Trimming at V came to 1 base and at J to 5 bases, leaving 9 bases not matched to a gene. The CDR3 DNA reads TGTGCCAGCAGCCAAGTCCCGCGGACTAGCTGGGAGACCCAGTACTTC. Protein sequence: CASSQVPRTSWETQYF. Together with reference TRBV14 and TRBJ2-5, the CDR3 gives the full variable domain: EAGVTQFPSHSVIEKGQTVTLRCDPISGHDNLYWYRRVMGKEIKFLLHFVKESKQDESGMPNNRFLAERTGGTYSTLKVQPAELEDSGVYFCASSQVPRTSWETQYFGPGTRLLVL.

This clonotype has at least ten counts. The V gene is TRBV20-1, the J gene TRBJ2-1; 16 bases line up with TRBD2. Per the germline V gene, CDR1 is DFQATT and CDR2 is SNEGSKA (reference sequence). The CDR3 contains 19 residues. Trimming cost V 8 bases and J 3 bases; bases outside gene matches: 16. The CDR3: CSLDALPGLAGGIYNEQFF. CDR3 DNA sequence: TGCAGTTTAGATGCCCTACCGGGACTAGCGGGGGGGATCTACAATGAGCAGTTCTTC.

This clonotype was seen more than once but under ten times. This sequence joins TRBV12-3 or TRBV12-4 and TRBJ1-1; the D gene is possibly TRBD1 (5 bases). Trimming shortened V by 8 bases and J by 4 bases, and 14 bases separated the two germline ends. The CDR3 is 13 residues long. The CDR3, as DNA: TGTGCCAGCGCCCAGGGAAGGAGCACTGAAGCTTTCTTT. As protein: CASAQGRSTEAFF.

The chain combines TRBV2 with TRBJ1-4; 7 bases line up with TRBD1. Germline assignment: CDR1 SNHLY and CDR2 FYNNEI. J was trimmed by 8 bases and V by 9 bases; bases with no gene match: 9. The CDR3 is made up of 13 amino acids. The CDR3 DNA follows: TGTGCCAGGGGCCACAGGGGTGGCGAAAAACTGTTTTTT. Translated: CARGHRGGEKLFF.

In this sample, this clonotype turned up many times. The gene calls are TRBV6-5 and TRBJ2-7, with D possibly being TRBD2 (6 bases). The CDR3 spans 15 residues. V lost 0 bases to trimming and J lost 3 bases, with 12 bases between them. Germline values: CDR1 MNHEY, CDR2 SVGAGI. The CDR3 loop reads CASSYSEGPLYEQYF. The CDR3 nucleotides read TGTGCCAGCAGTTACTCGGAGGGTCCCCTCTACGAGCAGTACTTC.

CDR3 loop: CASSLVQASYGYTF. DNA for the CDR3: TGCGCCAGCAGCTTGGTACAGGCGAGCTATGGCTACACCTTC. The rearrangement links TRBV5-1 to TRBJ1-2, with D possibly being TRBD1 (5 bases). The germline gives CDR1 SGHRS, CDR2 YFSETQ. Trimming removed 0 bases at V and 4 bases at J, with 10 bases between. The CDR3 runs 14 residues.

This sequence joins TRBV30 and TRBJ2-2; 9 bases agree with TRBD2. This CDR3 is 17 amino acids long. Germline trimming cut 2 bases from V and 4 bases from J; bases unmatched to any gene: 11. Germline V gene data show CDR1 as GTSNPN and CDR2 as SVGIG (reference sequence). The CDR3 sequence: CAWSRLAGPLGTGELFF. In DNA form, the CDR3 reads TGTGCCTGGAGTCGCCTAGCGGGGCCCCTGGGCACCGGGGAGCTGTTTTTT.

This clonotype was picked up a small number of times. The chain's CDR3 is CASSHPGQGHEQFF. CDR3 DNA: TGCGCCAGCAGCCACCCGGGACAGGGTCATGAGCAGTTCTTC. The chain recombines TRBV5-1 with TRBJ2-1; the match to TRBD1 covers 9 bases. There are 14 residues in the CDR3. Germline loops: CDR1 SGHRS, CDR2 YFSETQ. J gave up 8 bases and V 4 bases, and 7 bases lay outside the gene matches.

About this clonotype: With a much larger clone just one base away, this may be a read error. The chain joins TRBV7-3 to TRBJ2-3; 10 bases are a match to TRBD2. The CDR3 is made up of 16 amino acids. From germline, CDR1 is SGHTA and CDR2 FQGTGA. This chain's CDR3 is CARSSEGTSGTDTQYF. As DNA, the CDR3 is TGTGCCAGAAGCTCAGAAGGGACTAGCGGCACAGATACGCAGTATTTT. Based on the CDR3 plus reference TRBV7-3 and TRBJ2-3, the full variable domain is GAGVSQTPSNKVTEKGKYVELRCDPISGHTALYWYRQSLGQGPEFLIYFQGTGAADDSGLPNDRFFAVRPEGSVSTLKIQRTERGDSAVYLCARSSEGTSGTDTQYFGPGTRLTVL.